These 17 T cell receptor beta chains were all obtained from the same sample, sequenced in a study of T cell repertoires in cytomegalovirus infection. TCRdb re-called the reads through MiXCR, storing one row per CDR3 protein. The sample holds around 900,000 distinct CDR3 sequences, roughly a third seen once. These TCRs' antigens remain unknown. This material consisted of cultured CD8+ T cells from PBMCs, taken from culture after CMV antigen stimulation. The receptor set was obtained from a human donor in good health (CMV status not recorded). Some clones in this sample may be carry-over from other donors' samples.

V usage is TRBV10-3 and J usage is TRBJ1-2, with 7 nucleotides matching TRBD1. Germline V gives CDR1 ENHRY, CDR2 SYGVKD. The CDR3 is made up of 17 amino acids. V lost 2 bases to trimming and J lost 2 bases; unmatched junction nucleotides: 11. In nucleotides, the CDR3 is TGTGCCATCAGTGAGAGGGGGACAGTTTTTATGAACTATGGCTACACCTTC. This encodes CAISERGTVFMNYGYTF.

This clonotype was counted between two and nine times. The rearrangement joins TRBV5-1 to TRBJ2-3; TRBD2 agrees at 15 bases. There are 17 residues in the CDR3. Germline V gene lookup returns CDR1 SGHRS and CDR2 YFSETQ. Germline trimming cut 5 bases from V and 2 bases from J; bases unmatched to any gene: 6. The DNA for the CDR3 is TGCGCCAGCAGAAAAGGACTAGCGGGGGGGATCACAGATACGCAGTATTTT. Its protein product is CASRKGLAGGITDTQYF.

The chain has TRBV20-1 and TRBJ2-7; D gene ambiguous. The CDR3 loop spans 13 amino acids. Germline assignment: CDR1 DFQATT and CDR2 SNEGSKA (reference sequence). The V end was cut by 3 bases, the J end by 5 bases, with 14 bases between. The CDR3 is CSASERGPHEQYF. CDR3 nucleotides: TGCAGTGCTAGTGAGAGAGGCCCCCACGAGCAGTACTTC.

This clonotype was seen more than once but under ten times. The chain links TRBV6-5 to TRBJ2-1, with 8 bases lining up with TRBD2. CDR3 length equals 17 residues. V shed 2 bases, J shed 1 base, and the junction held 7 bases outside the gene matches. CDR1 is MNHEY, CDR2 SVGAGI, per germline. CDR3: CASSYTLAGSSYNEQFF. The CDR3 DNA is TGTGCCAGCAGTTACACCTTAGCGGGGAGTTCCTACAATGAGCAGTTCTTC.

The chain uses TRBV29-1 and TRBJ1-1; TRBD1 might be the D (6 bases). The CDR3 runs 14 residues. V dropped 6 bases and J dropped 1 base, with 15 bases sitting between them. Germline CDR1 is SQVTM and CDR2 is ANQGSEA. The CDR3 protein is CSVRRDIENTEAFF. CDR3 coding DNA: TGCAGCGTCCGCAGGGACATCGAGAACACTGAAGCTTTCTTT.

This clonotype was counted many times. This chain uses TRBV6-2 or TRBV6-3 with TRBJ1-2; a possible D gene is TRBD1 (5 bases). Germline assignment: CDR1 MNHEY and CDR2 SVGEGT. Trimming cost V 0 bases and J 8 bases, with 10 bases left between them. The CDR3 length is 13 residues. The CDR3 spells CASSYSRGAGYTF. The CDR3 coding sequence is TGTGCCAGCAGTTACTCGAGGGGCGCGGGCTACACCTTC.

This chain uses TRBV27 with TRBJ2-1; 9 nucleotides agree with TRBD1. Per the germline V gene, CDR1 is MNHEY and CDR2 is SMNVEV (reference sequence). Unmatched junction bases numbered 6, after V lost 6 bases and J lost 6 bases. The CDR3 is 14 residues long. The CDR3 DNA is TGTGCCAGCAGGGACAGGGGTCGACTCAATGAGCAGTTCTTC. It encodes CASRDRGRLNEQFF.

The chain is built from TRBV7-9 and TRBJ2-5; D might be TRBD2 (5 bases). CDR1 and CDR2 from the germline V gene are SEHNR and FQNEAQ (reference sequence). This CDR3 has 11 residues. Trimming pared 4 bases from V and 9 bases from J, leaving 9 bases between. CDR3 residues: CASSSKEAQYF. CDR3 nucleotides: TGTGCCAGCAGCTCCAAGGAGGCCCAGTACTTC.

This clonotype was seen only a few times. The rearrangement uses TRBV6-4 and TRBJ1-1; 10 bases align to TRBD1. The CDR3 has 14 amino acids. Germline loops: CDR1 MRHNA, CDR2 SNTAGT. V trimming: 2 bases; J trimming: 7 bases; junction bases outside the gene matches: 4. For the CDR3, the DNA is TGTGCCAGCAGTGACGCGGGACAGGGGAATGAAGCTTTCTTT. As protein: CASSDAGQGNEAFF.

This sequence joins TRBV19 and TRBJ2-1; 9 positions match TRBD1. The CDR3 spans 15 residues. The junction had 6 bases not matched to a gene; V was cut back by 5 bases and J by 4 bases. The germline CDR1 and CDR2 sequences are LNHDA and SQIVND (reference sequence). The CDR3 nucleotides are TGTGCCAGTAGTGAAGACAGGGGGATATACAATGAGCAGTTCTTC. As protein: CASSEDRGIYNEQFF. The complete variable domain, with remaining parts taken from reference TRBV19 and TRBJ2-1, reads DGGITQSPKYLFRKEGQNVTLSCEQNLNHDAMYWYRQDPGQGLRLIYYSQIVNDFQKGDIAEGYSVSREKKESFPLTVTSAQKNPTAFYLCASSEDRGIYNEQFFGPGTRLTVL.

The genes are TRBV7-9 and TRBJ2-7; D tentatively reads TRBD1 or TRBD2 (5 bases each). Germline V gives CDR1 SEHNR, CDR2 FQNEAQ (reference sequence). Trimming stripped 9 bases from V and 7 bases from J, with 13 bases between. The CDR3 contains 11 residues. The CDR3 sequence is CASMGPGEQYF. The CDR3 DNA follows: TGTGCCAGTATGGGACCGGGGGAGCAGTACTTC.

The chain combines TRBV7-8 with TRBJ2-1; 7 nucleotides align to TRBD1. Germline-derived CDR1 and CDR2 are SGHVS and FQNEAQ. The CDR3 extends over 16 amino acids. The V gene end was trimmed by 3 bases and the J gene end by 8 bases; junction bases not matched to a gene: 13. CDR3 coding DNA: TGTGCCAGCAGCTTCGGAAAAAGGGGGCAGCGTCATGAGCAGTTCTTC. Its translation: CASSFGKRGQRHEQFF.

This clonotype was seen more than once but under ten times. The V gene is TRBV11-2, the J gene TRBJ2-1, with 11 bases that match TRBD2. This CDR3 spans 18 amino acids. Germline V gives CDR1 SGHAT, CDR2 FQNNGV. The V segment lost 3 bases and the J segment 4 bases; nucleotides outside the gene matches: 11. CDR3 coding DNA: TGTGCCAGCAGCTTGCCGGCCATAGCGGGGGGGTATTACAATGAGCAGTTCTTC. Protein sequence: CASSLPAIAGGYYNEQFF.

The rearrangement joins TRBV24-1 to TRBJ2-1; 7 nucleotides line up with TRBD1. V trimming: 2 bases; J trimming: 2 bases; junction bases outside the gene matches: 2. The CDR3 is made up of 15 amino acids. Germline V lookup: CDR1 KGHDR, CDR2 SFDVKD. CDR3 nucleotides: TGTGCCACCAGTGATTCCGGACAGGCCTACAATGAGCAGTTCTTC. It translates to CATSDSGQAYNEQFF.

This clonotype was picked up many times. The chain employs TRBV7-8 and TRBJ2-3, with 11 bases fitting TRBD2. Unmatched junction bases numbered 12, after V lost 5 bases and J lost 5 bases. The CDR3 consists of 17 residues. Germline CDR1 SGHVS, CDR2 FQNEAQ. The CDR3 DNA follows: TGTGCCAGCAGCCCAAATAGCGGGGGGGCCATCAAAGATACGCAGTATTTT. Translation: CASSPNSGGAIKDTQYF.

The CDR3 DNA sequence: TGTGCCAGCAGCTTTACCCCTGGTGGGCATGGGACTGAGACCCAGTACTTC. It translates to CASSFTPGGHGTETQYF. The chain employs TRBV7-6 and TRBJ2-5, with D perhaps TRBD2 (6 bases). V was cut by 3 bases and J by 5 bases, with 22 bases left in between. The length of the CDR3 is 17 residues. CDR1 SGHVS and CDR2 FNYEAQ come from the germline V gene. Full variable domain (rest looked up from reference TRBV7-6 and TRBJ2-5): GAGVSQSPRYKVTKRGQDVALRCDPISGHVSLYWYRQALGQGPEFLTYFNYEAQQDKSGLPNDRFSAERPEGSISTLTIQRTEQRDSAMYRCASSFTPGGHGTETQYFGPGTRLLVL.

There are many counts of this clonotype. V usage is TRBV27 and J usage is TRBJ2-7; TRBD1 aligns across 10 bases. The germline V gene has CDR1 MNHEY and CDR2 SMNVEV (reference sequence). V gave up 5 bases and J gave up 3 bases; unmatched junction bases: 4. The CDR3 has 14 residues. CDR3 protein: CASSPGTGDYEQYV. The CDR3 nucleotides read TGTGCCAGCAGTCCCGGGACAGGGGACTACGAGCAGTACGTC.